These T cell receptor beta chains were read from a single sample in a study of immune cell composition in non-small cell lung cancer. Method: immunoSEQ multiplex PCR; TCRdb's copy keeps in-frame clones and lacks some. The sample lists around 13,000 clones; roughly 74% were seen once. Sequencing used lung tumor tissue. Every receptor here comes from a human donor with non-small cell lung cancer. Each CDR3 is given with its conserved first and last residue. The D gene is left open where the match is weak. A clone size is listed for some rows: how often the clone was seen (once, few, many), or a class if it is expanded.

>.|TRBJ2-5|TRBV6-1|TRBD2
TGTGCCAGCAGTGCCCAGGGACTAGCGGTCCAAGAGACCCAGTACTTC
CASSAQGLAVQETQYF
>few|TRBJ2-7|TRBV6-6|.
TGTGCCAGCAGTTACTCGACAGATTTCGCCTACGAGCAGTACTTC
CASSYSTDFAYEQYF
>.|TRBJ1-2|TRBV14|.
TGTGCCAGCAGCCAAGATGAGGTCTCAAGGCCATACACCTTC
CASSQDEVSRPYTF
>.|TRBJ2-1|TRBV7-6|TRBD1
TGTGCCAGTCAGGGGGAAGGGTCCTACAATGAGCAGTTCTTC
CASQGEGSYNEQFF
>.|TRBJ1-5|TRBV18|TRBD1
TGTGCCAGCTCACCAGGGACAGGGGATAGGAGTTTTCAGCCCCAGCATTTT
CASSPGTGDRSFQPQHF
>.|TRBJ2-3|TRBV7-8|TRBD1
TGTGCCAGCAGCTTAGGAGGGACAGGGAACACAGATACGCAGTATTTT
CASSLGGTGNTDTQYF
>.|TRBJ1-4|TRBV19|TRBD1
TGTGCCAGTACCCTCGACAGGGGAGGCGAAAAACTGTTTTTT
CASTLDRGGEKLFF
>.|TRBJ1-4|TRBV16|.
TGTGCCAGCAGCCGACCCGACTTAGTACTGTTTTTT
CASSRPDLVLFF
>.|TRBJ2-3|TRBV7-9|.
TGTGCCAGCAGCTTAGCCTTCGTCGGGGGTACGCAGTATTTT
CASSLAFVGGTQYF
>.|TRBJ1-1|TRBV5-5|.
TGTGCCAGCAGCCAGGGCGGGGAGCTCAACACTGAAGCTTTCTTT
CASSQGGELNTEAFF
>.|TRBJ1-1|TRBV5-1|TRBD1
TGCGCCAGCAGCCCCTGGGGGACAGGGGGTGACACTGAAGCTTTCTTT
CASSPWGTGGDTEAFF
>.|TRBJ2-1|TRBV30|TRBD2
TGTGCCGGTGAGCGGGAGGGGCACAATGAGCAGTTCTTC
CAGEREGHNEQFF
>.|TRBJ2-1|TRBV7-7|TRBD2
TGTGCCAGCAGCCAAGCGGGGGGCGCTGAGCAGTTCTTC
CASSQAGGAEQFF
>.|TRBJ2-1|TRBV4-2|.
TGTGCCAGCAGCCAAGCTCTAGACCGCGGGGCCTACAATGAGCAGTTCTTC
CASSQALDRGAYNEQFF
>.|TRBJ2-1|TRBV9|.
TGTGCCAGCAGCGTAGTCTCTAGCGCCATTGGCAATGAGCAGTTCTTC
CASSVVSSAIGNEQFF
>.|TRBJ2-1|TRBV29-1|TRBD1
TGCAGCGTTGAAGAGGGGACAGGGGCGGGTGAGCAGTTCTTC
CSVEEGTGAGEQFF
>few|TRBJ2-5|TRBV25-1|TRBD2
TGTGCCAGCAGTGGCCGATTTGGAGGGACTAAAGAGACCCAGTACTTC
CASSGRFGGTKETQYF
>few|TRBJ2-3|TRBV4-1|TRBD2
TGCGCCAGCAGCCGGAGGGCTAATAGCGGGGGGGCGACAGATACGCAGTATTTT
CASSRRANSGGATDTQYF
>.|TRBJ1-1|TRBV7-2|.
TGTGCCAGCAGTCCTACTCCACGAGGGGAAGCTTTCTTT
CASSPTPRGEAFF
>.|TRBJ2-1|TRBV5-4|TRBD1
TGTGCCAGCAGCCCAGGGACAGGAAGATCCTACAATGAGCAGTTCTTC
CASSPGTGRSYNEQFF
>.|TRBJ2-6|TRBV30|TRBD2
TGTGCCTGGAGGACCTCTAGCGGCTCTGGGGCCAACGTCCTGACTTTC
CAWRTSSGSGANVLTF
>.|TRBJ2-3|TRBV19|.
TGTGCCAGTAGCATTGCTAGCGTCGAGGATACGCAGTATTTT
CASSIASVEDTQYF
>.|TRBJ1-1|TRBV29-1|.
TGCAGCGTTGAGGTAGAGTGGACTGAAGCTTTCTTT
CSVEVEWTEAFF
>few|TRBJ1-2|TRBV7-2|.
TGTGCCATACCCCCAGGGAATCCATGGGATGGCTACACCTTC
CAIPPGNPWDGYTF
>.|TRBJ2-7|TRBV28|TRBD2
TGTGCCAGCAGGAGCGGGGTCTCCTACGAGCAGTACTTC
CASRSGVSYEQYF
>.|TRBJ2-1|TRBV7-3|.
TGTGCCAGCAGCTCCAGCGGGTCGCGGTACAATGAGCAGTTCTTC
CASSSSGSRYNEQFF
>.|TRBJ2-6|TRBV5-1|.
TGCGCCAGCAGCTTAGGAGCAGGGGCCAACGTCCTGACTTTC
CASSLGAGANVLTF
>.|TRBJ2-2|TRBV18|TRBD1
TGTGCCAGCTCACCAGGCGCACAGGGGGCCACCGGGGAGCTGTTTTTT
CASSPGAQGATGELFF
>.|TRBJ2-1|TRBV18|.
TGTGCCAGCTCACCAAAACGGGAATCTGTCAATGAGCAGTTCTTC
CASSPKRESVNEQFF
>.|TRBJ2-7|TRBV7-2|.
TGTGCCAGCGGACAGTTTGTCACCTACGAGCAGTACTTC
CASGQFVTYEQYF
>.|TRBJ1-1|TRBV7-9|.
TGTGCCAGCAGCCGTACCAGGGGCTCGAACACTGAAGCTTTCTTT
CASSRTRGSNTEAFF
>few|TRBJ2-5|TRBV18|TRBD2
TGTGCCAGCACGGGGACTAGCGGGACGCAAGAGACCCAGTACTTC
CASTGTSGTQETQYF
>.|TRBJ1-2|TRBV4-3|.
TGCGCCAGCAGCCAAGATATCTCGATTGACAGAAACTATGGCTACACCTTC
CASSQDISIDRNYGYTF
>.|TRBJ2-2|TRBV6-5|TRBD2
TGTGCCAGCAGAAAAGCGGGAAAGAACACCGGGGAGCTGTTTTTT
CASRKAGKNTGELFF
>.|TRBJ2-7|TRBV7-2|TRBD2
TGTGCCAGCAGCAAGGGAGGGGCCTTAATGGAGCAGTACTTC
CASSKGGALMEQYF
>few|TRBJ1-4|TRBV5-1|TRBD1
TGCGCCAGCAGCCCCTCGACAGGGAATGAAAAACTGTTTTTT
CASSPSTGNEKLFF
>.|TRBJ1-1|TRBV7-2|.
TGTGCCAGCAGCCCTATTCCAGGGAGGACTGAAGCTTTCTTT
CASSPIPGRTEAFF
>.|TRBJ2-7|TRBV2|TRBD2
TGTGCCAGCAGTGACGGGGGGGCCCCCTACGAGCAGTACTTC
CASSDGGAPYEQYF
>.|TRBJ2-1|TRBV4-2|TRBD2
TGTGCCAGCAGCCGGGACTCTAGCGGGGGGGCCAATGAGCAGTTCTTC
CASSRDSSGGANEQFF
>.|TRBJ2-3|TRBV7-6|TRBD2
TGTGCCAGCAGCTTATTCCAGCGGGGGGGCAAAGATACGCAGTATTTT
CASSLFQRGGKDTQYF
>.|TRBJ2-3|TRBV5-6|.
TGTGCCAGCAGCTCAAGAGGCACAGATACGCAGTATTTT
CASSSRGTDTQYF
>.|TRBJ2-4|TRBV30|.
TGTGCCTGGAGTCACCGGGACTCCATTCTACTAGCCAAAAACATTCAGTACTTC
CAWSHRDSILLAKNIQYF
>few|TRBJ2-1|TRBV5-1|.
TGCGCCAGCAGCTTGACACGGGGGAATAATGAGCAGTTCTTC
CASSLTRGNNEQFF
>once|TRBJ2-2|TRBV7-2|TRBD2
TGTGCCAGCAGCTTGACAAGGACTAGCGGGAGGGCCAAGTCGGGGGAGCTGTTTTTT
CASSLTRTSGRAKSGELFF
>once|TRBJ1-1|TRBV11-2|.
TGTGCCAGCAGCTTAGACAGAATGAACACTGAAGCTTTCTTT
CASSLDRMNTEAFF